This T cell receptor beta chain was sequenced in a study of beta chain features in type 1 diabetes. A single heparinised blood sample, averaging around 0.11 L, was obtained per donor. General study results and limits: Because the template was cDNA, high-expressing cells might be over-represented. Shorter TCRB CDR3s, moderately but significantly so, marked every one of the four CD4+ subsets in Type 1 diabetes patients. More deletions and fewer insertions at VDJ junctions were found in patients with type 1 diabetes.

Germline CDR1 reads MNHEY; CDR2 reads SMNVEV (reference sequence). V lost 1 base, J lost 5 bases, and 12 bases lay in between. CDR3 length: 15 residues. Expressed TCRB transcripts were sequenced because the isolated RNA had all been reverse transcribed beforehand. The table came from immunoSEQ multiplex PCR; TCRdb's copy has only in-frame clones and leaves some out. The profile shows 110,000 or so clones, 30% to 50% of them singletons. The table lists this clone with a few counts. Its antigen is not known. The chain uses TRBV27 and TRBJ1-5; D call uncertain. Sequencing used stem cell memory CD4+ T cells from blood. The origin of this receptor is a woman under 30 in good health. CDR3: CASSLYRGGHQPQHF. CDR3 bases: TGTGCCAGCAGTTTATATCGGGGAGGACATCAGCCCCAGCATTTT.